The next 22 T cell receptor beta chains were all read from a single sample in a study of graft-versus-host responses after intestinal transplantation. No antigen is known for these receptors. Data came from immunoSEQ multiplex PCR; TCRdb stores just in-frame clones and leaves some out. The table records 80,000 to 100,000 clones, over 80% of them present only once. Sequenced here: unstimulated CD8+ T cells sorted from spleen or lymph node cells, sampled before intestinal transplant. These receptors all stem from a human donor who received an intestinal transplant.

J is TRBJ2-5 and V is TRBV5-4; D is unresolved. This CDR3 region has 13 residues. Germline loops: CDR1 SGHNT, CDR2 YYREEE (reference sequence). Trimming left V 0 bases short and J 2 bases short, with 5 bases between. The CDR3 region has the DNA TGTGCCAGCAGCTTGGGGGTTCAAGAGACCCAGTACTTC. Encoded protein: CASSLGVQETQYF.

V gene TRBV7-2 combines with J gene TRBJ2-1, with D perhaps given as TRBD1 or TRBD2 (5 bases each). CDR1 and CDR2 from the germline V gene are SGHTA and FQGNSA. Trimming removed 6 bases at V and 2 bases at J, with 14 bases between. The CDR3 contains 15 residues. The chain's CDR3 is CASRLPGTPYNEQFF. The CDR3 DNA is TGTGCCAGCAGACTTCCCGGGACGCCCTACAATGAGCAGTTCTTC.

The sample holds one count of this clone. This sequence joins TRBV29-1 and TRBJ1-3; no definite D call. The CDR3 covers 11 residues. Germline V gene data show CDR1 as SQVTM and CDR2 as ANQGSEA. V dropped 4 bases and J dropped 4 bases, with 5 bases sitting between them. The CDR3 DNA reads as TGCAGCGTTGCGGGGGGAAACACCATATATTTT. Amino acids: CSVAGGNTIYF. The variable domain in full, with the rest retrieved from reference TRBV29-1 and TRBJ1-3, is SAVISQKPSRDICQRGTSLTIQCQVDSQVTMMFWYRQQPGQSLTLIATANQGSEATYESGFVIDKFPISRPNLTFSTLTVSNMSPEDSSIYLCSVAGGNTIYFGEGSWLTVV.

V is TRBV13 and J is TRBJ2-7, with 9 bases fitting TRBD2. Trimming removed 5 bases from V and 0 bases from J; junction bases left unmatched: 5. Germline values: CDR1 PRHDT, CDR2 FYEKMQ (reference sequence). There are 15 residues in the CDR3. For the CDR3, the DNA is TGTGCCAGCAGCCAAGCGGGGGGCAGCTCCTACGAGCAGTACTTC. It specifies CASSQAGGSSYEQYF. The complete variable domain, with remaining parts taken from reference TRBV13 and TRBJ2-7, reads AAGVIQSPRHLIKEKRETATLKCYPIPRHDTVYWYQQGPGQDPQFLISFYEKMQSDKGSIPDRFSAQQFSDYHSELNMSSLELGDSALYFCASSQAGGSSYEQYFGPGTRLTVT.

This rearrangement joins TRBV4-2 to TRBJ2-7; TRBD1 agrees at 7 bases. The CDR3 loop spans 15 amino acids. Trimming removed 0 bases from V and 2 bases from J; junction bases left unmatched: 4. The germline V gene encodes CDR1 LGHNA and CDR2 YNFKEQ. The CDR3 DNA follows: TGTGCCAGCAGCCAAGAATCAGGGGGAACCTACGAGCAGTACTTC. Protein sequence: CASSQESGGTYEQYF.

This clone was observed once. The chain recombines TRBV6-5 with TRBJ2-7, with 10 bases aligning to TRBD2. There are 15 residues in the CDR3. V lost 5 bases, J lost 2 bases, and 6 bases stayed unmatched. Germline V gene sequence: CDR1 MNHEY, CDR2 SVGAGI. The CDR3 loop reads CASSHIAGGTYEQYF. The CDR3 nucleotides read TGTGCCAGCAGTCATATAGCGGGAGGTACCTACGAGCAGTACTTC.

The chain links TRBV2 to TRBJ2-7; D possibly corresponds to TRBD2 (6 bases). The CDR3 sequence is 14 residues long. The V gene lost 6 bases and the J gene lost 3 bases, with 15 bases spanning the gap. Germline CDR1 and CDR2: SNHLY and FYNNEI. This CDR3 is CASSAGIENYEQYF. DNA of the CDR3: TGTGCCAGCAGCGCGGGGATCGAGAACTACGAGCAGTACTTC.

The chain carries TRBV5-1 and TRBJ2-6; no clear D gene. Trimming removed 3 bases from V and 2 bases from J, with 24 bases in between. The CDR3 extends over 20 amino acids. Germline assignment: CDR1 SGHRS and CDR2 YFSETQ. CDR3 loop: CASSSDYSGRGYAGANVLTF. CDR3 DNA sequence: TGCGCCAGCAGCTCGGATTACTCCGGGCGAGGCTACGCTGGGGCCAACGTCCTGACTTTC.

The V gene is TRBV2, the J gene TRBJ1-5, with 7 bases fitting TRBD1. Germline CDR1 SNHLY, CDR2 FYNNEI. There are 13 residues in the CDR3. V lost 5 bases and J lost 4; bases outside the gene matches: 2. CDR3 bases: TGTGCCAGCAGTAGGGGGCTGAATCAGCCCCAGCATTTT. This codes for CASSRGLNQPQHF.

The chain joins TRBV19 to TRBJ2-7; 7 bases agree with TRBD2. The CDR3 covers 14 residues. From germline, CDR1 is LNHDA and CDR2 SQIVND (reference sequence). V trimming: 3 bases; J trimming: 2 bases; junction bases outside the gene matches: 4. In nucleotides, the CDR3 is TGTGCCAGTAGTATCTCGGGGGGAACCTACGAGCAGTACTTC. The encoded protein is CASSISGGTYEQYF. Complete variable domain (other parts from reference TRBV19 and TRBJ2-7): DGGITQSPKYLFRKEGQNVTLSCEQNLNHDAMYWYRQDPGQGLRLIYYSQIVNDFQKGDIAEGYSVSREKKESFPLTVTSAQKNPTAFYLCASSISGGTYEQYFGPGTRLTVT.

V usage is TRBV14 and J usage is TRBJ2-1, with 8 bases lining up with TRBD2. The V gene end was trimmed by 6 bases and the J gene end by 0 bases; junction bases not matched to a gene: 4. CDR3 length equals 15 residues. Germline CDR1 is SGHDN and CDR2 is FVKESK. Here the CDR3 reads CASRHGTSSYNEQFF. CDR3 bases: TGTGCCAGCAGGCACGGGACTAGCTCCTACAATGAGCAGTTCTTC.

The chain has TRBV7-6 and TRBJ2-3, with D maybe TRBD2 (6 bases). CDR3 length equals 16 residues. The germline gives CDR1 SGHVS, CDR2 FNYEAQ. V lost 5 bases and J 2 bases, leaving 17 bases between the germline ends. The CDR3 here is CASSPLGGVVTDTQYF. CDR3 in DNA: TGTGCCAGCAGCCCCCTGGGCGGGGTAGTCACAGATACGCAGTATTTT.

J is TRBJ2-7 and V is TRBV5-1; 11 bases align to TRBD2. Trimming removed 4 bases from V and 3 bases from J; junction bases left unmatched: 6. Per the germline V gene, CDR1 is SGHRS and CDR2 is YFSETQ. CDR3 size: 15 residues. CDR3 DNA sequence: TGCGCCAGCAGCGCCGGGACTAGCGGATACTACGAGCAGTACTTC. It codes for CASSAGTSGYYEQYF.

This chain uses TRBV7-9 with TRBJ1-2, with D unclear. This CDR3 is built from 14 residues. V dropped 5 bases and J dropped 4 bases, with 14 bases sitting between them. Germline V CDR1 and CDR2: SEHNR, FQNEAQ (reference sequence). CDR3 sequence reads: CASSALDSVYGYTF. CDR3 nucleotides: TGTGCCAGCAGCGCCTTAGACTCCGTCTATGGCTACACCTTC.

CDR3 protein: CASSQADSGTELPYEQYF. DNA of the CDR3: TGTGCCAGCAGCCAGGCTGACTCCGGGACAGAGTTACCCTACGAGCAGTACTTC. V and J are TRBV14 and TRBJ2-7; 7 nucleotides agree with TRBD1. Looked up from germline, CDR1 is SGHDN and CDR2 is FVKESK. The CDR3 extends over 18 amino acids. V shed 3 bases, J shed 2 bases, and the junction held 16 bases outside the gene matches. Full variable domain (remainder filled in from reference TRBV14 and TRBJ2-7): EAGVTQFPSHSVIEKGQTVTLRCDPISGHDNLYWYRRVMGKEIKFLLHFVKESKQDESGMPNNRFLAERTGGTYSTLKVQPAELEDSGVYFCASSQADSGTELPYEQYFGPGTRLTVT.

The V gene is TRBV6-6, the J gene TRBJ2-5; TRBD2 matches 8 bases. There are 15 residues in the CDR3. Germline V gives CDR1 MNHNY, CDR2 SVGAGI (reference sequence). J lost 9 bases, V lost 0 bases, and 9 bases had no gene match. The CDR3 bases are TGTGCCAGCAGTTACTCGTCCGGGAGGGCCGGGGCCCAGTACTTC. Protein: CASSYSSGRAGAQYF.

J is TRBJ2-5 and V is TRBV11-2; D remains ambiguous. The V end lost 3 bases, the J end lost 4 bases, and 12 bases lay between the germline ends. The CDR3 runs to 14 residues. Germline assignment: CDR1 SGHAT and CDR2 FQNNGV. The CDR3 bases are TGTGCCAGCAGCTTTAGTACATTTCGAGAGACCCAGTACTTC. This encodes CASSFSTFRETQYF.

This rearrangement joins TRBV11-2 to TRBJ2-7; D call uncertain. This CDR3 contains 14 residues. Germline V gene lookup returns CDR1 SGHAT and CDR2 FQNNGV. The V end lost 3 bases, the J end lost 3 bases, and 12 bases lay between the germline ends. CDR3 region: CASSLVAPLYEQYF. CDR3 coding DNA: TGTGCCAGCAGCTTGGTAGCTCCCCTCTACGAGCAGTACTTC.

The rearrangement uses TRBV7-6 and TRBJ2-5, with 8 positions matching TRBD1. The CDR3 sequence is 14 residues long. Trimming removed 0 bases from V and 5 bases from J; junction bases left unmatched: 2. CDR1 and CDR2 from the germline V gene are SGHVS and FNYEAQ. CDR3 sequence: CASSLARQGETQYF. The CDR3 region has the DNA TGTGCCAGCAGCTTAGCTCGACAGGGGGAGACCCAGTACTTC.

The genes are TRBV19 and TRBJ1-1, with 9 bases matching TRBD1. The CDR3 length is 18 residues. Germline trimming cut 3 bases from V and 4 bases from J; bases unmatched to any gene: 15. Looked up from germline, CDR1 is LNHDA and CDR2 is SQIVND (reference sequence). The CDR3 bases are TGTGCCAGTAGTATCCTCCCCGGGGACAGGGTGCGAGGCACTGAAGCTTTCTTT. It codes for CASSILPGDRVRGTEAFF.

The chain has TRBV27 and TRBJ1-1; 7 positions agree with TRBD1. The CDR3 sequence is 15 residues long. Germline CDR1 MNHEY, CDR2 SMNVEV (reference sequence). Trimming removed 6 bases from V and 4 bases from J; junction bases left unmatched: 11. DNA of the CDR3: TGTGCCAGCAGCCTCACCCCCAGGGGGAGCACTGAAGCTTTCTTT. Translation gives CASSLTPRGSTEAFF.

The rearrangement uses TRBV19 and TRBJ2-4, with 8 bases fitting TRBD2. Looked up from germline, CDR1 is LNHDA and CDR2 is SQIVND (reference sequence). The V segment lost 3 bases and the J segment 8 bases; nucleotides outside the gene matches: 3. The CDR3 runs 13 residues. This chain's CDR3 is CASSIVSGDIQYF. CDR3 DNA sequence: TGTGCCAGTAGTATTGTTAGCGGGGACATTCAGTACTTC.